This TCR beta chain comes out of a study of shared clonotypes between healthy human individuals. Germline V gene lookup returns CDR1 LNHNV and CDR2 YYDKDF (reference sequence). The CDR3 covers 19 residues. Trimming shortened V by 7 bases and J by 0 bases, and 26 bases separated the two germline ends. The data were produced by immunoSEQ multiplex PCR, yet TCRdb's version contains in-frame clones alone and is incomplete. The sample yields about 1,800,000 clones, about 95% seen once. As defined, naive CD8 cells were CD45RO-negative and positively selected for CCR7, with terminally differentiated effector memory CD45RA+ cells excluded. A single count supports this clone.

The TCR sequence derives from a young man in good health. The J gene is TRBJ2-3, the V gene TRBV15, with D possibly TRBD1 on 6 matching bases. What was sequenced was naive CD8+ T cells sorted from blood. The CDR3 spells CATKTSPPTGSSSTDTQYF. The CDR3 DNA is TGTGCCACCAAGACATCCCCCCCAACAGGGTCCTCTAGCACAGATACGCAGTATTTT. Full variable domain (outside the CDR3, taken from reference TRBV15 and TRBJ2-3): DAMVIQNPRYQVTQFGKPVTLSCSQTLNHNVMYWYQQKSSQAPKLLFHYYDKDFNNEADTPDNFQSRRPNTSFCFLDIRSPGLGDTAMYLCATKTSPPTGSSSTDTQYFGPGTRLTVL.